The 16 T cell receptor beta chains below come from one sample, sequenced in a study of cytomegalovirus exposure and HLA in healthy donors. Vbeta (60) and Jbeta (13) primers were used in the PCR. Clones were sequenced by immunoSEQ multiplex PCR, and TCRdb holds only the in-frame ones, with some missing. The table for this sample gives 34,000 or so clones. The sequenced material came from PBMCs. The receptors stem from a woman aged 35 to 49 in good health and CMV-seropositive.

DNA for the CDR3: TGTGCCATCAGTCTCGGCCCCACAGGGGACACTGAAGCTTTCTTT. Protein product: CAISLGPTGDTEAFF. The chain recombines TRBV10-3 with TRBJ1-1; 7 bases are a match to TRBD1. CDR1 and CDR2 (germline): ENHRY, SYGVKD. The length of the CDR3 is 15 residues. Trimming removed 5 bases from V and 3 bases from J; junction bases left unmatched: 9.

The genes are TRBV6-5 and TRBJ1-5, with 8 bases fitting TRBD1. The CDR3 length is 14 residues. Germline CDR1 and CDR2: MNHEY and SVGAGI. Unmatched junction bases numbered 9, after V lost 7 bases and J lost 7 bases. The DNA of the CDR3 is TGTGCCAGCACCGTAGGACAGGGCGGACAGCCCCAGCATTTT. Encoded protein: CASTVGQGGQPQHF.

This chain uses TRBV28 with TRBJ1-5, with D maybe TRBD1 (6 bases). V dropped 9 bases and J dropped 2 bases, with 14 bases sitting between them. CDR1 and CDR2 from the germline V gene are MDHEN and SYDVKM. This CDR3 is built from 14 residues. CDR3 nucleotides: TGTGCCAGAAGAACAGGGACGGGCAATCAGCCCCAGCATTTT. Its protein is CARRTGTGNQPQHF. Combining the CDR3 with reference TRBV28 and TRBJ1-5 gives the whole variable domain DVKVTQSSRYLVKRTGEKVFLECVQDMDHENMFWYRQDPGLGLRLIYFSYDVKMKEKGDIPEGYSVSREKKERFSLILESASTNQTSMYLCARRTGTGNQPQHFGDGTRLSIL.

Here the CDR3 reads CASSTDRGHGAFF. In nucleotides, the CDR3 is TGTGCCAGTAGTACAGACAGGGGGCATGGAGCTTTCTTT. This chain joins TRBV19 and TRBJ1-1, with TRBD1 matching 10 bases. The CDR3 is 13 amino acids. V was pared by 4 bases and J by 10 bases, with 6 bases of the junction left unmatched. Germline V lookup: CDR1 LNHDA, CDR2 SQIVND (reference sequence).

CDR3 region: CASSSQGWHGYTF. The CDR3 nucleotides are TGTGCCAGCAGCTCCCAGGGATGGCATGGCTACACCTTC. V and J are TRBV5-6 and TRBJ1-2; a possible D gene is TRBD1 (5 bases). Germline CDR1 and CDR2: SGHDT and YYEEEE. The CDR3 spans 13 residues. Deletions cut 3 bases from V and 6 bases from J, with 12 bases between.

The CDR3 is CASSPLQGKGVVDFRSYYEQYF. The CDR3 nucleotides are TGTGCCAGCAGCCCCCTGCAGGGCAAAGGAGTAGTAGATTTTAGATCGTACTACGAGCAGTACTTC. J is TRBJ2-7 and V is TRBV28, with a tentative D call TRBD1 (5 bases). Germline-derived CDR1 and CDR2 are MDHEN and SYDVKM. The ends were cut back, 6 bases at V and 3 bases at J, with 39 bases in the middle. The CDR3 contains 22 residues.

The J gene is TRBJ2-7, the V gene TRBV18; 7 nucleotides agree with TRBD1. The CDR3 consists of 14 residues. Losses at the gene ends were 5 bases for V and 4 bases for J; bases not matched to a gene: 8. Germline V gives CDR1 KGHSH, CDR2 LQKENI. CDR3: CASSSRGIGYEQYF. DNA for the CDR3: TGTGCCAGCTCAAGCAGGGGGATAGGGTACGAGCAGTACTTC.

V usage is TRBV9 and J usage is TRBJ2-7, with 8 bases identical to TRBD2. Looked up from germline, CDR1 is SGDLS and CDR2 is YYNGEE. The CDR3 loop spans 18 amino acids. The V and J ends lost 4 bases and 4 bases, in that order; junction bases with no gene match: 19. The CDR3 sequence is CASSPRWGGGPGSYEQYF. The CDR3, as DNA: TGTGCCAGCAGCCCCCGGTGGGGCGGGGGGCCCGGTTCATACGAGCAGTACTTC.

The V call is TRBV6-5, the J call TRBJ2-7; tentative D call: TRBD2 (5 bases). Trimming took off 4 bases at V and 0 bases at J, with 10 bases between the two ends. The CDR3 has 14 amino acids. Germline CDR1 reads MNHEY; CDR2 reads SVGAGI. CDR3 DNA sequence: TGTGCCAGCAGTTGGACTGATAGCTCCTACGAGCAGTACTTC. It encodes CASSWTDSSYEQYF.

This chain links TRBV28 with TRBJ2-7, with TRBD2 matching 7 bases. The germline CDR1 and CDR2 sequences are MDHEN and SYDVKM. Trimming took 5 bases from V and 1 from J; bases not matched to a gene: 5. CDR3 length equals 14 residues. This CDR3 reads CASSILARSYEQYF. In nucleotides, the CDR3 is TGTGCCAGCAGTATACTAGCGAGGTCCTACGAGCAGTACTTC.

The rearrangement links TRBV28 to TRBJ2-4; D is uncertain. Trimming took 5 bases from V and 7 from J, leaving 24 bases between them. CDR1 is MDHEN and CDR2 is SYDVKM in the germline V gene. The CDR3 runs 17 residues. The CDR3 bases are TGTGCCAGCAGTCGCCCCCCGATACACTACTCTGATAACATTCAGTACTTC. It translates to CASSRPPIHYSDNIQYF. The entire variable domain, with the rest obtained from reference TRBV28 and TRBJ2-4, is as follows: DVKVTQSSRYLVKRTGEKVFLECVQDMDHENMFWYRQDPGLGLRLIYFSYDVKMKEKGDIPEGYSVSREKKERFSLILESASTNQTSMYLCASSRPPIHYSDNIQYFGAGTRLSVL.

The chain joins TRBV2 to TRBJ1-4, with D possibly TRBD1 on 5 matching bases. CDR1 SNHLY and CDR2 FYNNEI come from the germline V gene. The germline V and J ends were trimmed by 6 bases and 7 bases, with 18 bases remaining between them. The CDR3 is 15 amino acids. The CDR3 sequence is CASSGGTARGEKLFF. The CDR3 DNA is TGTGCCAGCAGCGGAGGGACCGCCCGGGGTGAAAAACTGTTTTTT.

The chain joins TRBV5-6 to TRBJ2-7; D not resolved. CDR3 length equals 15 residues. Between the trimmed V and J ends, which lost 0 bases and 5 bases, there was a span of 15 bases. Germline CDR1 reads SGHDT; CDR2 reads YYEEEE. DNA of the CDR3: TGTGCCAGCAGCTTGGGTAGAGTTTGGAGCGACGAGCAGTACTTC. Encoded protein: CASSLGRVWSDEQYF.

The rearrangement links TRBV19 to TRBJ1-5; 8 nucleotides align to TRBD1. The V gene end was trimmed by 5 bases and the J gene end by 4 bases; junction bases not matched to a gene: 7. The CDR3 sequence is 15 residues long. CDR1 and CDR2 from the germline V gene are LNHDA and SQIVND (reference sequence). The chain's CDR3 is CASSRTGGKNQPQHF. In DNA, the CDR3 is TGTGCCAGTAGTCGAACAGGGGGTAAGAATCAGCCCCAGCATTTT.

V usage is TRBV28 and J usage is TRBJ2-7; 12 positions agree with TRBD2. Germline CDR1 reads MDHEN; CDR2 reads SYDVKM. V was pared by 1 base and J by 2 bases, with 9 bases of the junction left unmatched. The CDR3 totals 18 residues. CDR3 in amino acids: CASSLLASGGAITYEQYF. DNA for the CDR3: TGTGCCAGCAGTTTATTGGCTAGCGGGGGGGCCATTACCTACGAGCAGTACTTC.

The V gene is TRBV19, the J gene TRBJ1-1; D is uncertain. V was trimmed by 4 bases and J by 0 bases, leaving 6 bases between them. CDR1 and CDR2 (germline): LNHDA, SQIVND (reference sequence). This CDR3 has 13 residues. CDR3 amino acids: CASSRAVNTEAFF. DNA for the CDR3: TGTGCCAGTAGTAGGGCAGTGAACACTGAAGCTTTCTTT.